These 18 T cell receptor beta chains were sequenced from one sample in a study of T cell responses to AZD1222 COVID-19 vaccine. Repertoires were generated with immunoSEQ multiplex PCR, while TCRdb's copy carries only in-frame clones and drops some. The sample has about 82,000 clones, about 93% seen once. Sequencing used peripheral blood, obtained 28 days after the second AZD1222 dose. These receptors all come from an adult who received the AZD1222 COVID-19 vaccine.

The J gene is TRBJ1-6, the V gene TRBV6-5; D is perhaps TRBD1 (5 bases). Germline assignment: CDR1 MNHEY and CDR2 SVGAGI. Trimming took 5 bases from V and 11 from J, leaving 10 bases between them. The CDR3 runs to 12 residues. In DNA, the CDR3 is TGTGCCAGCAGTCGGGGGGAGGCACCCCTCCACTTT. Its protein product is CASSRGEAPLHF.

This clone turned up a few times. Here the CDR3 DNA reads TGTGCCAGCTCACCAACTGGGCCAGAAGAAGCTTTCTTT. Protein sequence: CASSPTGPEEAFF. The chain combines TRBV18 with TRBJ1-1; D call uncertain. CDR3 length equals 13 residues. Trimming pared 2 bases from V and 8 bases from J, leaving 12 bases between. Looked up from germline, CDR1 is KGHSH and CDR2 is LQKENI.

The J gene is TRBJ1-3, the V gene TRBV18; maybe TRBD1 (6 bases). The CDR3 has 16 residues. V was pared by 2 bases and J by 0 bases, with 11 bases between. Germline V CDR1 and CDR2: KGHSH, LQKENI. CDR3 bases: TGTGCCAGCTCACCAGTAACAGGGTCCTCTGGAAACACCATATATTTT. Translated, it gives CASSPVTGSSGNTIYF.

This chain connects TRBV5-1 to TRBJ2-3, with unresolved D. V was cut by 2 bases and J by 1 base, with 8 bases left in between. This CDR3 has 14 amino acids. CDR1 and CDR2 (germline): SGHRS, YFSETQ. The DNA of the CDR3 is TGCGCCAGCAGCTTAATGACTGGCACAGATACGCAGTATTTT. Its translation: CASSLMTGTDTQYF. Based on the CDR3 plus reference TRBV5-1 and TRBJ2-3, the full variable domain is KAGVTQTPRYLIKTRGQQVTLSCSPISGHRSVSWYQQTPGQGLQFLFEYFSETQRNKGNFPGRFSGRQFSNSRSEMNVSTLELGDSALYLCASSLMTGTDTQYFGPGTRLTVL.

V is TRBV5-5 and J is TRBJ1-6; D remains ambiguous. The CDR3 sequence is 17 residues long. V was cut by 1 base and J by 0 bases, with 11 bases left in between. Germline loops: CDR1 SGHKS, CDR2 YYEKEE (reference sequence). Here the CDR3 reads CASSLSGITSYNSPLHF. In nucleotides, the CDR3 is TGTGCCAGCAGCTTGTCGGGGATTACCTCCTATAATTCACCCCTCCACTTT.

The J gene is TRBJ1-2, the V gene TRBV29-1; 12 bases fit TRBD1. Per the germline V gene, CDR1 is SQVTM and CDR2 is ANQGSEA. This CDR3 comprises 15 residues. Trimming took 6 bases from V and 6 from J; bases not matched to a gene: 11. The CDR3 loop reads CSVDLRDRGQDGYTF. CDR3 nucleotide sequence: TGCAGCGTCGACCTCCGGGACAGGGGGCAGGATGGCTACACCTTC.

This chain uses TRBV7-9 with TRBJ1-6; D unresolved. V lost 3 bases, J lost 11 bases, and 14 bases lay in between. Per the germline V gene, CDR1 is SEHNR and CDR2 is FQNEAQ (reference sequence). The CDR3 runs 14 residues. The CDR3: CASSFHGLEAPLHF. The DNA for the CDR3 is TGTGCCAGCAGCTTCCATGGGTTAGAGGCACCCCTCCACTTT.

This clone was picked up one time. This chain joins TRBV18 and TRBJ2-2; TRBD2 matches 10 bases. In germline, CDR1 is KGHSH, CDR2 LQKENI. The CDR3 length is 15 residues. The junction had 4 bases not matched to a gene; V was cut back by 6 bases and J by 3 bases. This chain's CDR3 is CASSLTSGYTGELFF. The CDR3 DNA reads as TGTGCCAGCTCCCTGACTAGCGGGTACACCGGGGAGCTGTTTTTT.

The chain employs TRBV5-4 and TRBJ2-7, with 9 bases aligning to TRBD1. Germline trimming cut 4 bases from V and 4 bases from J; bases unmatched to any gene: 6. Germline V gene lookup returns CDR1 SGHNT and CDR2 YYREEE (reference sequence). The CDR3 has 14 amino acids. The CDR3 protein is CASSQTGGRYEQYF. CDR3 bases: TGTGCCAGCAGCCAGACAGGGGGAAGGTACGAGCAGTACTTC.

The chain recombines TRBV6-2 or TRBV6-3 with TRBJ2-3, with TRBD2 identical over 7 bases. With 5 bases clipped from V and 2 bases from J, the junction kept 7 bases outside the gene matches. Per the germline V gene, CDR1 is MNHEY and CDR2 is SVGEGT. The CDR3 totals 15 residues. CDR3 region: CASSVTGGTTDTQYF. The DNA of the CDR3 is TGTGCCAGCAGTGTGACGGGGGGAACCACAGATACGCAGTATTTT.

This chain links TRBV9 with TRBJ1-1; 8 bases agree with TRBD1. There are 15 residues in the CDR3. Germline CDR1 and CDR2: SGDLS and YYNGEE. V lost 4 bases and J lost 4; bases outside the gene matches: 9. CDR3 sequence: CASSPLGQGATEAFF. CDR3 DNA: TGTGCCAGCAGCCCCCTTGGGCAGGGGGCCACTGAAGCTTTCTTT.

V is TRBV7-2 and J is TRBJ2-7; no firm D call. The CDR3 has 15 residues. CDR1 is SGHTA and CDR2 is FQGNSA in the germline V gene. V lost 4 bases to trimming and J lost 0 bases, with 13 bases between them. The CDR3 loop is CASSSQPISSYEQYF. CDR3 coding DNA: TGTGCCAGCAGCTCTCAGCCCATCAGCTCCTACGAGCAGTACTTC.

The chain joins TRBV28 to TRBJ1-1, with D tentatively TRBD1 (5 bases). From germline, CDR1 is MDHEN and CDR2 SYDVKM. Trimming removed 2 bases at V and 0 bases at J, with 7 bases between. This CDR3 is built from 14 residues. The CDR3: CASSLRGLNTEAFF. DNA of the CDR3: TGTGCCAGCAGTTTAAGGGGTCTGAACACTGAAGCTTTCTTT. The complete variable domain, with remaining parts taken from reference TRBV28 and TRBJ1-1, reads DVKVTQSSRYLVKRTGEKVFLECVQDMDHENMFWYRQDPGLGLRLIYFSYDVKMKEKGDIPEGYSVSREKKERFSLILESASTNQTSMYLCASSLRGLNTEAFFGQGTRLTVV.

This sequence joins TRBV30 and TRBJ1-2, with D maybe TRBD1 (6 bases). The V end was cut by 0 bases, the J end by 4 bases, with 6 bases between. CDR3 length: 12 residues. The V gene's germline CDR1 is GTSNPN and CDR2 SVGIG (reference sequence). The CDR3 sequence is CAWSVDSYGYTF. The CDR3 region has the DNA TGTGCCTGGAGTGTGGACAGCTATGGCTACACCTTC.

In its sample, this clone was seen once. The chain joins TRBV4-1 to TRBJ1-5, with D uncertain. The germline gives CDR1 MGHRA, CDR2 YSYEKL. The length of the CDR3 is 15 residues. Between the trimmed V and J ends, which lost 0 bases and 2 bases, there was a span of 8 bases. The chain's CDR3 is CASSQDGFGNQPQHF. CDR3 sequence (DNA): TGCGCCAGCAGCCAAGATGGCTTTGGCAATCAGCCCCAGCATTTT.

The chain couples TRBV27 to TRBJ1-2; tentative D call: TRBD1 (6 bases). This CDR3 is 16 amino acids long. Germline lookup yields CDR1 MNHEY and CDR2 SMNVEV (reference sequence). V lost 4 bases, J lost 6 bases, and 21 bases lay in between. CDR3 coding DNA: TGTGCCAGCAGTTATGGGCCTGGGGGACGGGGGCATGGCTACACCTTC. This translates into CASSYGPGGRGHGYTF.

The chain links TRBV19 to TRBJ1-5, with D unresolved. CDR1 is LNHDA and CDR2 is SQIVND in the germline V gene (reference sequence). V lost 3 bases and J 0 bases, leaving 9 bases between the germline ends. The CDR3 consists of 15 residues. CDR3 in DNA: TGTGCCAGTAGTATCCCCCGGGGTAGCAATCAGCCCCAGCATTTT. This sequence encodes CASSIPRGSNQPQHF. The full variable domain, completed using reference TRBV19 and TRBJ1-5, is DGGITQSPKYLFRKEGQNVTLSCEQNLNHDAMYWYRQDPGQGLRLIYYSQIVNDFQKGDIAEGYSVSREKKESFPLTVTSAQKNPTAFYLCASSIPRGSNQPQHFGDGTRLSIL.

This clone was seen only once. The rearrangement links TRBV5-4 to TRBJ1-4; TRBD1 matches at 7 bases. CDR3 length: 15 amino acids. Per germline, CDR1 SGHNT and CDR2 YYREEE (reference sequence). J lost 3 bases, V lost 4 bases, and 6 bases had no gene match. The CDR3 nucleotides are TGTGCCAGCAGCCGGATACAGGGGCCTAATGAAAAACTGTTTTTT. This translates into CASSRIQGPNEKLFF.